The clone carrying this T cell receptor (beta chain) was picked up a small number of times. The data originate from a study of beta chain features in type 1 diabetes. The entirety of the isolated RNA underwent reverse transcription, so expressed TCRB transcripts were sequenced. TCRdb's table, derived via immunoSEQ multiplex PCR, lists solely in-frame clones and lacks some. The repertoire includes 500,000 to 700,000 clones, about a sixth of them detected once, and about 0.093% sits in the top ten. The CDR3 runs to 15 residues. Germline CDR1 reads MGHRA; CDR2 reads YSYEKL. Trimming took off 0 bases at V and 4 bases at J, with 12 bases between the two ends.

The chain has TRBV4-1 and TRBJ1-2, with a tentative D call TRBD1 (5 bases). This receptor was taken from a man younger than 30 in good health. Input material: naive CD4+ T cells from blood. CDR3 sequence reads: CASSQEGSGGYGYTF. CDR3 nucleotide sequence: TGCGCCAGCAGCCAAGAAGGTTCGGGGGGCTATGGCTACACCTTC.